This TCR beta chain was profiled in a study of early T cells in non-severe SARS-CoV-2 infection. On the study more broadly: Bulk RNA from unsorted whole blood was sequenced; chains were unpaired. Study conclusions and caveats: Matching with VDJdb favored anti-spike CD8 responses (missing private and CD4 specificities).

Unique molecular identifiers were attached to individual cDNA molecules. One entry per CDR3 protein, called by TCRdb with MiXCR from the 5' RACE reads. The sample has roughly 97,000 distinct CDR3 sequences, 11% seen once; the top ten hold around 4.6%. This clonotype was seen ten or more times. What it recognizes is unknown. The clonotype originates from an adult who was a healthcare worker with PCR-confirmed SARS-CoV-2 infection or an uninfected control (not recorded which). Sample: whole blood, taken at baseline.

CDR3 sequence reads: CASSSPGGRDTQYF. In DNA, the CDR3 is TGTGCCAGCAGCTCCCCTGGCGGTCGAGATACGCAGTATTTT. The chain is built from TRBV7-9 and TRBJ2-3; D call uncertain. The CDR3 spans 14 residues. CDR1 SEHNR and CDR2 FQNEAQ come from the germline V gene (reference sequence). The V and J ends lost 4 bases and 5 bases respectively, with 13 bases between them. The full variable domain, in which reference TRBV7-9 and TRBJ2-3 provide the parts outside the CDR3, is DTGVSQNPRHKITKRGQNVTFRCDPISEHNRLYWYRQTLGQGPEFLTYFQNEAQLEKSRLLSDRFSAERPKGSFSTLEIQRTEQGDSAMYLCASSSPGGRDTQYFGPGTRLTVL.